This paragraph reports one TCR beta chain. Antigen unknown. The data belong to a study of Ad26.COV2.S vaccination and SARS-CoV-2 variants. For the study at large: Donor participated within the Ad26.COV2.S arm of the COV1001 trial.

Specified treatment: approximately 18 received Ad26.COV2.S at low or high dose, single or two shots; about 5 received placebo; per-sample allocation not given. Repertoires come from day 63 after the first vaccine or placebo injection. Vaccination employed an Ad26 vector expressing the Wuhan-strain SARS-CoV-2 spike. Germline V gene sequence: CDR1 SNHLY, CDR2 FYNNEI. The V end was cut by 4 bases, the J end by 11 bases, with 18 bases between. The CDR3 spans 14 residues. The assay was immunoSEQ multiplex PCR, and TCRdb's table has in-frame clones only and misses some. Of about 420,000 clones in the sample, roughly 90% were seen once. Broader study findings: Vaccinated individuals (as opposed to placebo recipients) had higher spike-specific TCR breadth. Reportedly, after vaccination the spike-specific CD8+ and CD4+ T cell responses displayed substantial breadth.

This receptor was identified in a person between 18 and 60 years old who received the Ad26.COV2.S COVID-19 vaccine or a placebo. Source: peripheral blood, taken in a trial of Ad26.COV2.S vaccine versus placebo. The chain couples TRBV2 to TRBJ1-5; weak D call: TRBD1 (6 bases). The CDR3, as DNA: TGTGCCAGCAGTGTAGGGGTGGACAGTTTGTCCCAGCATTTT. As protein: CASSVGVDSLSQHF.